Presented here are 32 T cell receptor beta chains from one specimen sequenced in a study of siplizumab effects on memory and regulatory T cells. Repertoires were generated with immunoSEQ multiplex PCR, while TCRdb's copy carries only in-frame clones and drops some. The sample consists of about 100,000 clones, about nine tenths of them appearing once. Sample: CD4+ T cells sorted from blood. Every receptor here comes from a human donor in good health. Some clones in this sample may be carry-over from other donors' samples.

On this clone itself: One end of the junction does not line up with germline, which may come from a read error. The rearrangement uses TRBV7-3 and TRBJ2-1, with a possible D match to TRBD1 (6 bases). Germline V CDR1 and CDR2: SGHTA, FQGTGA. The CDR3 has 15 amino acids. DNA of the CDR3: TGTGCCAGCGGCTTAGCCGTGGGGGCGCCCCCTGAGCAGTTCTTC. This sequence encodes CASGLAVGAPPEQFF. The entire variable domain, with the rest obtained from reference TRBV7-3 and TRBJ2-1, is as follows: GAGVSQTPSNKVTEKGKYVELRCDPISGHTALYWYRQSLGQGPEFLIYFQGTGAADDSGLPNDRFFAVRPEGSVSTLKIQRTERGDSAVYLCASGLAVGAPPEQFFGPGTRLTVL.

V is TRBV19 and J is TRBJ2-2, with D uncertain. Germline values: CDR1 LNHDA, CDR2 SQIVND (reference sequence). The V end lost 3 bases, the J end lost 7 bases, and 6 bases lay between the germline ends. The CDR3 totals 12 residues. CDR3 in amino acids: CASSMSNGELFF. The CDR3 DNA sequence: TGTGCCAGTAGTATGTCTAACGGGGAGCTGTTTTTT.

V and J are TRBV7-3 and TRBJ2-5; 8 nucleotides line up with TRBD2. The CDR3 runs to 15 residues. Germline trimming cut 4 bases from V and 2 bases from J; bases unmatched to any gene: 6. Germline loops: CDR1 SGHTA, CDR2 FQGTGA. As DNA, the CDR3 is TGTGCCAGCAGCTACAGCGGGAGCCGGCAAGAGACCCAGTACTTC. This sequence encodes CASSYSGSRQETQYF.

This chain links TRBV6-5 with TRBJ1-4, with D unclear. The germline V gene encodes CDR1 MNHEY and CDR2 SVGAGI. V was clipped by 0 bases and J by 4 bases, with 6 bases between them. The length of the CDR3 is 14 residues. Written as DNA, the CDR3 is TGTGCCAGCAGTTACTCACAGCATAATGAAAAACTGTTTTTT. Translating it yields CASSYSQHNEKLFF.

The J gene is TRBJ2-3, the V gene TRBV7-2, with a tentative D call TRBD2 (5 bases). Germline lookup yields CDR1 SGHTA and CDR2 FQGNSA. The V end lost 3 bases, the J end lost 6 bases, and 13 bases lay between the germline ends. The CDR3 covers 14 residues. The CDR3 nucleotides read TGTGCCAGCAGCTTTTTAAACGGGATGGATACGCAGTATTTT. This sequence encodes CASSFLNGMDTQYF.

The chain recombines TRBV28 with TRBJ2-5; D not certain. CDR1 and CDR2 from the germline V gene are MDHEN and SYDVKM. V gave up 1 base and J gave up 5 bases, with 5 bases separating them. This CDR3 comprises 12 residues. CDR3 sequence: CASSLLGETQYF. The CDR3 region has the DNA TGTGCCAGCAGTTTATTGGGTGAGACCCAGTACTTC.

The chain couples TRBV6-1 to TRBJ2-5, with D uncertain. The germline gives CDR1 MNHNS, CDR2 SASEGT. The length of the CDR3 is 12 residues. V lost 8 bases, J lost 5 bases, and 12 bases lay in between. Here the CDR3 DNA reads TGTGCCAGCGGTGTAGGCTATGAGACCCAGTACTTC. Protein sequence: CASGVGYETQYF.

The chain carries TRBV29-1 and TRBJ1-2; the D gene is possibly TRBD1 (6 bases). The CDR3 extends over 13 amino acids. From germline, CDR1 is SQVTM and CDR2 ANQGSEA. Trimming removed 5 bases at V and 3 bases at J, with 13 bases between. The DNA for the CDR3 is TGCAGCGTTACAGGGATACGGGACTATGGCTACACCTTC. Protein product: CSVTGIRDYGYTF. Drawing the rest from reference TRBV29-1 and TRBJ1-2, the complete variable domain is SAVISQKPSRDICQRGTSLTIQCQVDSQVTMMFWYRQQPGQSLTLIATANQGSEATYESGFVIDKFPISRPNLTFSTLTVSNMSPEDSSIYLCSVTGIRDYGYTFGSGTRLTVV.

The genes are TRBV9 and TRBJ2-5, with 7 nucleotides matching TRBD2. The CDR3 is 15 residues long. Trimming at V came to 5 bases and at J to 5 bases, leaving 12 bases not matched to a gene. CDR1 SGDLS and CDR2 YYNGEE come from the germline V gene. The CDR3 sequence: CASSERGLPPETQYF. The CDR3 bases are TGTGCCAGCAGTGAAAGGGGACTACCCCCCGAGACCCAGTACTTC.

This clone was found once. The gene calls are TRBV7-2 and TRBJ2-1; TRBD2 matches at 9 bases. Germline lookup yields CDR1 SGHTA and CDR2 FQGNSA. J gave up 4 bases and V 0 bases, and 4 bases lay outside the gene matches. The CDR3 consists of 16 residues. CDR3 in amino acids: CASSLASSGRYNEQFF. The CDR3 bases are TGTGCCAGCAGCTTAGCGTCCAGCGGGAGGTACAATGAGCAGTTCTTC.

This clone was counted between two and nine times. The rearrangement uses TRBV4-2 and TRBJ1-5; TRBD1 might be the D (5 bases). CDR1 LGHNA and CDR2 YNFKEQ come from the germline V gene. The CDR3 length is 16 residues. V was trimmed by 1 base and J by 7 bases, leaving 17 bases between them. CDR3 in DNA: TGTGCCAGCAGCCAAGCCGGTGTGGGGGATCAGCAGCCCCAGCATTTT. Its protein is CASSQAGVGDQQPQHF.

V usage is TRBV6-1 and J usage is TRBJ2-7; D possibly matches TRBD1 or TRBD2 (5 bases each). CDR1 and CDR2 (germline): MNHNS, SASEGT. The CDR3 is made up of 14 amino acids. The V gene lost 6 bases and the J gene lost 2 bases, with 14 bases spanning the gap. The CDR3 DNA reads as TGTGCCAGCAGAGAGGGTTGGGGCCCCTACGAGCAGTACTTC. This gives the protein CASREGWGPYEQYF.

The chain employs TRBV5-4 and TRBJ2-5; the D is unclear. V was trimmed by 0 bases and J by 2 bases, leaving 17 bases between them. The germline V gene has CDR1 SGHNT and CDR2 YYREEE (reference sequence). This CDR3 has 17 amino acids. DNA of the CDR3: TGTGCCAGCAGCTTGGTAACCATGGGGTCGGGTCAAGAGACCCAGTACTTC. Protein: CASSLVTMGSGQETQYF.

The chain uses TRBV6-5 and TRBJ1-2, with 9 bases aligning to TRBD1. In germline, CDR1 is MNHEY, CDR2 SVGAGI. CDR3 length equals 15 residues. Trimming took 6 bases from V and 4 from J; bases not matched to a gene: 9. As DNA, the CDR3 is TGTGCCAGCAGCCTAACAGGGGGCCCAAGCTATGGCTACACCTTC. It is translated as CASSLTGGPSYGYTF.

The J gene is TRBJ2-5, the V gene TRBV6-1, with D uncertain. The CDR3 is made up of 10 amino acids. V lost 5 bases and J 2 bases, leaving 0 bases between the germline ends. CDR1 MNHNS and CDR2 SASEGT come from the germline V gene. The CDR3 DNA sequence: TGTGCCAGCAGTCAAGAGACCCAGTACTTC. Its protein is CASSQETQYF.

The genes are TRBV7-2 and TRBJ1-4, with D possibly being TRBD1 (6 bases). Germline V lookup: CDR1 SGHTA, CDR2 FQGNSA. The CDR3 totals 15 residues. V gave up 1 base and J gave up 5 bases, with 11 bases separating them. The CDR3: CASSLDWTENEKLFF. In DNA form, the CDR3 reads TGTGCCAGCAGCTTAGACTGGACAGAAAATGAAAAACTGTTTTTT.

The V gene is TRBV5-6, the J gene TRBJ1-4; tentatively, D is TRBD1 (5 bases). Per the germline V gene, CDR1 is SGHDT and CDR2 is YYEEEE. CDR3 length: 13 amino acids. The V gene lost 3 bases and the J gene lost 8 bases, with 11 bases spanning the gap. This CDR3 reads CASSYVREEKLFF. The CDR3 region has the DNA TGTGCCAGCAGCTACGTCAGGGAGGAAAAACTGTTTTTT. Full variable domain (outside the CDR3, taken from reference TRBV5-6 and TRBJ1-4): DAGVTQSPTHLIKTRGQQVTLRCSPKSGHDTVSWYQQALGQGPQFIFQYYEEEERQRGNFPDRFSGHQFPNYSSELNVNALLLGDSALYLCASSYVREEKLFFGSGTQLSVL.

The chain joins TRBV29-1 to TRBJ1-2, with D tentatively TRBD1 (5 bases). The V end was cut by 3 bases, the J end by 6 bases, with 29 bases between. Germline V CDR1 and CDR2: SQVTM, ANQGSEA. This CDR3 comprises 18 residues. The CDR3 loop is CSVDPLAVFGAVGDGYTF. CDR3 DNA sequence: TGCAGCGTTGACCCATTGGCAGTCTTCGGGGCTGTGGGCGATGGCTACACCTTC.

This clone was seen only a few times. The rearrangement links TRBV27 to TRBJ2-2, with a tentative D call TRBD2 (5 bases). The CDR3 is 14 amino acids. The ends were cut back, 5 bases at V and 1 base at J, with 8 bases in the middle. Germline assignment: CDR1 MNHEY and CDR2 SMNVEV (reference sequence). The CDR3 DNA sequence: TGTGCCAGCAGTCTAGAGGGGAACACCGGGGAGCTGTTTTTT. It yields the protein CASSLEGNTGELFF.

This clone was detected a few times. The genes are TRBV7-8 and TRBJ1-2; D gene uncertain. CDR3 length: 16 residues. The ends were cut back, 2 bases at V and 4 bases at J, with 17 bases in the middle. CDR1 and CDR2 from the germline V gene are SGHVS and FQNEAQ. The CDR3 DNA follows: TGTGCCAGCAGCTTACGGGAAGGGTCAAACACCTATGGCTACACCTTC. It specifies CASSLREGSNTYGYTF.

The chain recombines TRBV30 with TRBJ2-1, with D perhaps given as TRBD1 or TRBD2 (5 bases each). This CDR3 region has 20 residues. Germline-derived CDR1 and CDR2 are GTSNPN and SVGIG (reference sequence). V was cut by 3 bases and J by 0 bases, with 27 bases left in between. CDR3 loop: CAWSGDAPALTAVSYNEQFF. CDR3 DNA: TGTGCCTGGAGCGGGGACGCCCCTGCACTTACAGCGGTCTCCTACAATGAGCAGTTCTTC.

The V gene is TRBV6-5, the J gene TRBJ2-5; TRBD1 agrees at 8 bases. Trimming took 6 bases from V and 0 from J; bases not matched to a gene: 6. This CDR3 comprises 15 residues. The V gene's germline CDR1 is MNHEY and CDR2 SVGAGI. CDR3 DNA sequence: TGTGCCAGCAGAGGACAGGGTGGATACCAAGAGACCCAGTACTTC. This gives the protein CASRGQGGYQETQYF.

V usage is TRBV7-3 and J usage is TRBJ2-5, with 7 bases identical to TRBD1. Germline CDR1 reads SGHTA; CDR2 reads FQGTGA. V was pared by 0 bases and J by 5 bases, with 6 bases of the junction left unmatched. The CDR3 is 15 amino acids. The DNA for the CDR3 is TGTGCCAGCAGCTTAACTTCACAGGGGACGGAGACCCAGTACTTC. Amino acids: CASSLTSQGTETQYF.

The rearrangement joins TRBV5-1 to TRBJ2-3, with D perhaps TRBD1 (6 bases). CDR1 is SGHRS, CDR2 YFSETQ, per germline. V lost 6 bases and J lost 6, with 14 bases in between. This CDR3 has 13 amino acids. Written as DNA, the CDR3 is TGCGCCAGCAACATCGAAACAGGGGATACGCAGTATTTT. This codes for CASNIETGDTQYF.

The chain combines TRBV19 with TRBJ2-1, with TRBD2 matching over 13 bases. Germline V gene data show CDR1 as LNHDA and CDR2 as SQIVND (reference sequence). The trim removed 5 bases at V and 3 bases at J, leaving 4 bases unmatched. This CDR3 is built from 16 residues. CDR3 amino acids: CASSSTSGRFYNEQFF. CDR3 coding DNA: TGTGCCAGTAGTTCGACTAGCGGGAGGTTCTACAATGAGCAGTTCTTC.

This clone has just one count. The chain uses TRBV2 and TRBJ1-5, with TRBD1 matching 8 bases. Germline loops: CDR1 SNHLY, CDR2 FYNNEI. The V and J ends lost 8 bases and 5 bases, in that order; junction bases with no gene match: 11. CDR3 length: 15 residues. Here the CDR3 DNA reads TGTGCCAGCTCATCAGGGGGCAGGGAAGATCAGCCCCAGCATTTT. Its translation: CASSSGGREDQPQHF.

J is TRBJ1-2 and V is TRBV19; a possible D gene is TRBD1 (5 bases). This CDR3 spans 14 amino acids. CDR1 LNHDA and CDR2 SQIVND come from the germline V gene (reference sequence). The germline V and J ends were trimmed by 5 bases and 8 bases, with 18 bases remaining between them. CDR3 sequence (DNA): TGTGCCAGTAGTCTCAGTACTGGGGCAGGGGGCTACACCTTC. Its protein is CASSLSTGAGGYTF.

The V call is TRBV18, the J call TRBJ2-5, with a possible D match to TRBD1 (5 bases). The CDR3 is 12 amino acids. Trimming left V 3 bases short and J 5 bases short, with 7 bases between. Germline V gene lookup returns CDR1 KGHSH and CDR2 LQKENI. CDR3 in amino acids: CASSPKGETQYF. The CDR3 DNA reads as TGTGCCAGCTCACCTAAGGGGGAGACCCAGTACTTC. Drawing the rest from reference TRBV18 and TRBJ2-5, the complete variable domain is NAGVMQNPRHLVRRRGQEARLRCSPMKGHSHVYWYRQLPEEGLKFMVYLQKENIIDESGMPKERFSAEFPKEGPSILRIQQVVRGDSAAYFCASSPKGETQYFGPGTRLLVL.

This clone was detected only once. V and J are TRBV11-2 and TRBJ1-6, with 8 nucleotides matching TRBD1. Losses at the gene ends were 5 bases for V and 8 bases for J; bases not matched to a gene: 5. The CDR3 has 14 amino acids. Germline values: CDR1 SGHAT, CDR2 FQNNGV. The CDR3 bases are TGTGCCAGCAGCCCGCAGGGGGCCTATTCACCCCTCCACTTT. Protein sequence: CASSPQGAYSPLHF.

The chain employs TRBV5-1 and TRBJ2-7; 9 positions agree with TRBD2. The CDR3 spans 14 residues. The V gene's germline CDR1 is SGHRS and CDR2 YFSETQ. The V and J ends lost 4 bases and 3 bases, in that order; junction bases with no gene match: 5. CDR3 region: CASSSSGSNYEQYF. The CDR3 DNA is TGCGCCAGCAGCAGTAGCGGGAGTAACTACGAGCAGTACTTC.

This chain uses TRBV2 with TRBJ2-2, with 13 positions matching TRBD2. The V gene end was trimmed by 9 bases and the J gene end by 3 bases; junction bases not matched to a gene: 7. This CDR3 spans 16 amino acids. The germline V gene has CDR1 SNHLY and CDR2 FYNNEI. DNA of the CDR3: TGTGCCAGTTGGACTAGCGGGAGTAAGGACACCGGGGAGCTGTTTTTT. It specifies CASWTSGSKDTGELFF.

The chain joins TRBV5-1 to TRBJ2-5; D gene uncertain. This CDR3 spans 16 amino acids. CDR1 is SGHRS, CDR2 YFSETQ, per germline. The germline V and J ends were trimmed by 3 bases and 1 base, with 16 bases remaining between them. The CDR3 reads CASSYSNSNPQETQYF. DNA for the CDR3: TGCGCCAGCAGCTACTCGAACAGTAACCCCCAAGAGACCCAGTACTTC.